This TCR beta chain was sequenced for a study of cytomegalovirus exposure and HLA in healthy donors. Broader study findings: In an earlier analysis, about 87% or about 30%: the productive usage of most TCR beta V segments. It was reportedly the case that the classifier diagnosed cytomegalovirus status with high specificity and sensitivity. Links to common viral pathogens appeared, in a later analysis, for several of the most significant clusters.

The PCR contained 60 Vbeta and 13 Jbeta primers. Only in-frame clones appear in the TCRdb table, and some are missing; sequencing was by immunoSEQ multiplex PCR. Here the sample spans approximately 140,000 clones, over 75% being singletons. With regard to this clone: Its antigen is currently unknown.

Germline CDR1 reads SGHKS; CDR2 reads YYEKEE (reference sequence). With 4 bases clipped from V and 4 bases from J, the junction kept 7 bases outside the gene matches. The CDR3 spans 14 residues. The sequence was obtained from a male donor in good health and CMV-seronegative. The V and J genes are TRBV5-5 and TRBJ1-2; 7 bases align to TRBD1. Sequences were obtained from PBMCs. The CDR3 sequence is CASSAPGQSYGYTF. The CDR3 DNA sequence: TGTGCCAGCAGCGCCCCGGGACAGAGCTATGGCTACACCTTC.